The 24 T cell receptor beta chains below were found in one sample sequenced in a study of vaccination effects on CD4 cells after COVID-19. Before any sequencing was done, the ViraFEST assay used viral peptide pools to expand antigen-specific CD4+ T cells. Cells that had been cultured for 10 days were the source of isolated CD4+ T cells. Vaccination of participants consisted of two doses of either the BNT162b2 or mRNA-1273 vaccine. The assay was immunoSEQ multiplex PCR, and TCRdb's table has in-frame clones only and misses some. The sample shows tens of thousands of clones, approximately 70% of them seen only once. No antigen has been identified for these receptors. This specimen consisted of CD4+ T cells from PBMCs cultured with HCoV-NL63 spike peptides, obtained after COVID-19 vaccination. Receptors originate from a human donor who received a COVID-19 vaccine.

The chain combines TRBV7-9 with TRBJ1-2; 9 bases are shared with TRBD1. Germline CDR1 reads SEHNR; CDR2 reads FQNEAQ (reference sequence). The CDR3 length is 15 residues. Trimming removed 5 bases from V and 3 bases from J; junction bases left unmatched: 7. CDR3 amino acids: CASSPGQGMDYGYTF. CDR3 in DNA: TGTGCCAGCAGCCCTGGACAGGGGATGGACTATGGCTACACCTTC.

In this sample, this clone turned up a few times. This sequence joins TRBV7-9 and TRBJ2-2, with D perhaps assigned TRBD1 or TRBD2 (6 bases each). Between the trimmed V and J ends, which lost 2 bases and 4 bases, there was a span of 20 bases. Germline loops: CDR1 SEHNR, CDR2 FQNEAQ (reference sequence). The CDR3 loop spans 18 amino acids. Here the CDR3 DNA reads TGTGCCAGCAGCTTATGGGACGGAGGGGGTCCGTTCACCGGGGAGCTGTTTTTT. It codes for CASSLWDGGGPFTGELFF.

V gene TRBV19 combines with J gene TRBJ2-5; TRBD1 agrees at 8 bases. The CDR3 totals 14 residues. V was clipped by 5 bases and J by 4 bases; unmatched bases: 6. Per germline, CDR1 LNHDA and CDR2 SQIVND (reference sequence). The CDR3 sequence is CASSSRQGSETQYF. As DNA, the CDR3 is TGTGCCAGTAGTTCTCGACAGGGGTCAGAGACCCAGTACTTC.

V and J are TRBV5-8 and TRBJ1-4; weak D call: TRBD1 (5 bases). The CDR3 has 16 residues. CDR1 and CDR2 from the germline V gene are SGHTS and YDEGEE. Trimming took off 0 bases at V and 0 bases at J, with 9 bases between the two ends. This chain's CDR3 is CASSLGGQATNEKLFF. Written as DNA, the CDR3 is TGTGCCAGCAGCTTGGGCGGACAAGCAACTAATGAAAAACTGTTTTTT.

In this sample, this clone turned up a few times. The chain is built from TRBV7-9 and TRBJ2-5; D is perhaps TRBD1 or TRBD2 (6 bases each). CDR3 length: 16 residues. Germline V lookup: CDR1 SEHNR, CDR2 FQNEAQ (reference sequence). V lost 5 bases to trimming and J lost 2 bases, with 18 bases between them. Here the CDR3 DNA reads TGTGCCAGCAGCCGGTATCAAGGGGGGAGGCAAGAGACCCAGTACTTC. This translates into CASSRYQGGRQETQYF. The complete variable domain, with remaining parts taken from reference TRBV7-9 and TRBJ2-5, reads DTGVSQNPRHKITKRGQNVTFRCDPISEHNRLYWYRQTLGQGPEFLTYFQNEAQLEKSRLLSDRFSAERPKGSFSTLEIQRTEQGDSAMYLCASSRYQGGRQETQYFGPGTRLLVL.

The chain carries TRBV14 and TRBJ2-5; D remains ambiguous. Deletions cut 5 bases from V and 4 bases from J, with 8 bases between. There are 12 residues in the CDR3. Germline V gene sequence: CDR1 SGHDN, CDR2 FVKESK. CDR3 region: CASSSARETQYF. The CDR3 DNA sequence: TGTGCCAGCAGCTCCGCCCGAGAGACCCAGTACTTC. The full variable domain, with the rest looked up from reference TRBV14 and TRBJ2-5, is EAGVTQFPSHSVIEKGQTVTLRCDPISGHDNLYWYRRVMGKEIKFLLHFVKESKQDESGMPNNRFLAERTGGTYSTLKVQPAELEDSGVYFCASSSARETQYFGPGTRLLVL.

The chain has TRBV19 and TRBJ1-2; 7 positions match TRBD1. The CDR3 totals 15 residues. V shed 3 bases and J 8 bases; nucleotides not matched to a gene: 12. Germline V gives CDR1 LNHDA, CDR2 SQIVND (reference sequence). The CDR3 coding sequence is TGTGCCAGTAGTATTAAACGGGACAGCGTTGAGGGCTACACCTTC. It translates to CASSIKRDSVEGYTF.

J is TRBJ2-1 and V is TRBV27; 8 bases match TRBD2. Germline CDR1 is MNHEY and CDR2 is SMNVEV (reference sequence). Unmatched junction bases numbered 4, after V lost 0 bases and J lost 6 bases. The CDR3 has 15 amino acids. The CDR3 spells CASSLSPLAVNEQFF. The CDR3 DNA sequence: TGTGCCAGCAGTTTATCGCCACTAGCGGTCAATGAGCAGTTCTTC.

The chain links TRBV4-1 to TRBJ2-6; no definite D call. The V gene's germline CDR1 is MGHRA and CDR2 YSYEKL. This CDR3 spans 16 amino acids. V lost 0 bases and J 2 bases, leaving 8 bases between the germline ends. CDR3 sequence: CASSQDPLTGANVLTF. The CDR3 nucleotides are TGCGCCAGCAGCCAAGACCCCTTAACTGGGGCCAACGTCCTGACTTTC.

This chain links TRBV30 with TRBJ1-2, with D unresolved. Trimming left V 4 bases short and J 7 bases short, with 16 bases between. The CDR3 contains 13 residues. The V gene's germline CDR1 is GTSNPN and CDR2 SVGIG (reference sequence). The CDR3 nucleotides read TGTGCCTGGACCGTACCGGGTTCAGGTGGCTACACCTTC. Translated, it gives CAWTVPGSGGYTF.

The chain combines TRBV18 with TRBJ2-7, with D perhaps matching TRBD2 (6 bases). In germline, CDR1 is KGHSH, CDR2 LQKENI. This CDR3 contains 12 residues. The V gene lost 3 bases and the J gene lost 5 bases, with 8 bases spanning the gap. CDR3 amino acids: CASSPGGNEQYF. DNA of the CDR3: TGTGCCAGCTCACCTGGAGGGAACGAGCAGTACTTC.

This sequence joins TRBV7-2 and TRBJ2-1; no reliable D call. The V and J ends lost 2 bases and 8 bases respectively, with 4 bases between them. Looked up from germline, CDR1 is SGHTA and CDR2 is FQGNSA. This CDR3 has 11 residues. CDR3 sequence: CASSLRYEQFF. CDR3 DNA sequence: TGTGCCAGCAGCTTACGTTATGAGCAGTTCTTC.

This clone has a handful of counts. The rearrangement links TRBV13 to TRBJ2-7; D may match TRBD1 or TRBD2 (6 bases each). Trimming left V 1 base short and J 0 bases short, with 10 bases between. This CDR3 is 15 amino acids long. CDR1 and CDR2 from the germline V gene are PRHDT and FYEKMQ (reference sequence). CDR3 residues: CASSLAGARSYEQYF. The CDR3 bases are TGTGCCAGCAGCTTAGCGGGGGCGCGCTCCTACGAGCAGTACTTC.

This clone has a handful of counts. This sequence joins TRBV29-1 and TRBJ1-2, with a weak D call TRBD1 (5 bases). V was shortened by 6 bases and J by 8 bases, with 19 bases between the two germline ends. Per germline, CDR1 SQVTM and CDR2 ANQGSEA. The CDR3 runs 13 residues. This CDR3 reads CSVTGLFSRGYTF. The CDR3 nucleotides read TGCAGCGTCACGGGACTCTTCTCGCGGGGCTACACCTTC.

The V call is TRBV7-8, the J call TRBJ1-3; no firm D call. The CDR3 covers 13 residues. Trimming cost V 5 bases and J 0 bases, with 5 bases left between them. Germline CDR1 SGHVS, CDR2 FQNEAQ. The CDR3 loop reads CASSTTSGNTIYF. As DNA, the CDR3 is TGTGCCAGCAGCACCACCTCTGGAAACACCATATATTTT.

The chain couples TRBV10-3 to TRBJ2-3, with TRBD1 as a possible D gene (7 bases). Between the trimmed V and J ends, which lost 11 bases and 7 bases, there was a span of 22 bases. Germline V CDR1 and CDR2: ENHRY, SYGVKD. The CDR3 has 14 amino acids. The CDR3 protein is CAAGGQEGSNTQYF. The CDR3 DNA follows: TGTGCCGCAGGCGGACAGGAGGGGTCAAATACGCAGTATTTT.

The chain carries TRBV12-3 or TRBV12-4 and TRBJ1-1, with D possibly matching TRBD1 (5 bases). The V end lost 8 bases, the J end lost 0 bases, and 10 bases lay between the germline ends. The CDR3 runs to 13 residues. CDR3 amino acids: CASYRGLNTEAFF. The CDR3 coding sequence is TGTGCCAGCTACCGGGGCCTGAACACTGAAGCTTTCTTT.

The chain uses TRBV3-1 (or the pseudogene TRBV3-2) and TRBJ2-2; D unclear. Deletions cut 3 bases from V and 3 bases from J, with 8 bases between. The germline CDR1 and CDR2 sequences are LGHDT and YNNKEL (reference sequence). There are 14 residues in the CDR3. Written as DNA, the CDR3 is TGTGCCAGCAGCCAGCCGACTCACACCGGGGAGCTGTTTTTT. Protein sequence: CASSQPTHTGELFF.

This chain joins TRBV18 and TRBJ1-2; no clear D gene. The V end was cut by 3 bases, the J end by 6 bases, with 8 bases between. CDR1 is KGHSH and CDR2 is LQKENI in the germline V gene. This CDR3 spans 12 amino acids. The CDR3 sequence is CASSPVEDGYTF. The CDR3 DNA is TGTGCCAGCTCACCCGTTGAGGATGGCTACACCTTC.

There are a few counts of this clone. The chain has TRBV24-1 and TRBJ1-6; possibly TRBD1 for D (6 bases). The V end was cut by 7 bases, the J end by 7 bases, with 13 bases between. The CDR3 is 14 residues long. Per the germline V gene, CDR1 is KGHDR and CDR2 is SFDVKD. The CDR3 DNA reads as TGTGCCACCAGGGGGGACACTCCGAATTCACCCCTCCACTTT. It encodes CATRGDTPNSPLHF.

The chain recombines TRBV10-3 with TRBJ2-7; 7 bases align to TRBD1. Germline V gene lookup returns CDR1 ENHRY and CDR2 SYGVKD. Trimming removed 6 bases from V and 4 bases from J; junction bases left unmatched: 3. CDR3 length: 12 residues. DNA for the CDR3: TGTGCCATCAGGAAACAGGGGTACGAGCAGTACTTC. Its translation: CAIRKQGYEQYF.

This clone was seen more than once but under ten times. J is TRBJ2-7 and V is TRBV19, with D possibly being TRBD2 (5 bases). The length of the CDR3 is 14 residues. V was pared by 7 bases and J by 2 bases, with 15 bases between. Germline V gene lookup returns CDR1 LNHDA and CDR2 SQIVND (reference sequence). The CDR3 DNA is TGTGCCAGTAATCCAGCAGTGGGAGCCTACGAGCAGTACTTC. As protein: CASNPAVGAYEQYF.

The gene calls are TRBV12-3 or TRBV12-4 and TRBJ1-1; D is unresolved. The CDR3 totals 12 residues. The germline V and J ends were trimmed by 2 bases and 1 base, with 2 bases remaining between them. DNA for the CDR3: TGTGCCAGCAGTTTAACGAACACTGAAGCTTTCTTT. It translates to CASSLTNTEAFF.

This clone has a handful of counts. The V gene is TRBV11-2, the J gene TRBJ2-7; D unclear. The CDR3 extends over 13 amino acids. V lost 4 bases and J lost 8, with 15 bases in between. Germline V gives CDR1 SGHAT, CDR2 FQNNGV. Written as DNA, the CDR3 is TGTGCCAGCAGCTCCTTCCAAGGTGGGAAGCAGTACTTC. Translation: CASSSFQGGKQYF.